This TCR beta chain was retrieved from a study of blood T cells in healthy people across ages. Together with a sample-barcoded 5' primer, a J-beta primer mix was included in a second PCR lasting roughly 6 to 12 cycles. Each TCR beta cDNA got a 12-nucleotide random molecular identifier. TCRdb re-called the 5' RACE reads with MiXCR, one entry per CDR3 protein. Among some 1.5 million distinct CDR3 sequences listed, about 42% were seen once. Details on this clonotype: Its specificity is unknown.

Every participating donor contributed 7.5 to 10 milliliters of peripheral blood through a draw. The V and J ends lost 5 bases and 1 base respectively, with 11 bases between them. The CDR3 is 14 amino acids. Study outcomes and limitations: The study regarded diversity estimates from one million T cells as underestimates. Observed TCR beta diversity per million T cells went down as age went up. This fall followed a roughly linear course with age.

The chain combines TRBV12-3 or TRBV12-4 with TRBJ1-2; D not resolved. Sequencing was done on a sample of blood. The sequence came from a woman aged 18 to 35 in good health. CDR3 residues: CASSPERNNYGYTF. CDR3 nucleotides: TGTGCCAGCAGTCCTGAGCGGAATAACTATGGCTACACCTTC.